These 12 T cell receptor beta chains were sequenced from one sample in a study of OX40 agonist ivuxolimab in advanced cancers. Library preparation employed the immunoSEQ multiplex PCR assay. TCRdb re-hosts the immuneACCESS table, in-frame sequences only. Its copies lack some clones; in the studies checked, an unresolved V gene accounts for under half of them, and the cause for the rest is not known. The sample profile shows 60,000 to 65,000 clones; roughly nine tenths of them were found once. The ten largest make up around 2% of the sample. Sequenced material: CD4+ or CD8+ T cells sorted from blood, taken in a trial of the OX40 agonist ivuxolimab. The receptors originated from an adult with an advanced solid tumor such as melanoma, head and neck, liver or kidney cancer.

The chain links TRBV7-3 to TRBJ2-3, with D unclear. The CDR3 extends over 13 amino acids. Trimming took off 2 bases at V and 5 bases at J, with 8 bases between the two ends. CDR1 and CDR2 from the germline V gene are SGHTA and FQGTGA. The DNA for the CDR3 is TGTGCCAGCAGCTTAGCATCAGGAGATACGCAGTATTTT. Protein: CASSLASGDTQYF. Full variable domain (outside the CDR3, taken from reference TRBV7-3 and TRBJ2-3): GAGVSQTPSNKVTEKGKYVELRCDPISGHTALYWYRQSLGQGPEFLIYFQGTGAADDSGLPNDRFFAVRPEGSVSTLKIQRTERGDSAVYLCASSLASGDTQYFGPGTRLTVL.

The genes are TRBV11-2 and TRBJ2-5; 7 positions match TRBD2. Trimming took 5 bases from V and 7 from J; bases not matched to a gene: 1. This CDR3 is 11 amino acids long. Per the germline V gene, CDR1 is SGHAT and CDR2 is FQNNGV. As DNA, the CDR3 is TGTGCCAGCAGCCCGGGAGGGACCCAGTACTTC. It specifies CASSPGGTQYF. The whole variable domain, remainder taken from reference TRBV11-2 and TRBJ2-5, is EAGVAQSPRYKIIEKRQSVAFWCNPISGHATLYWYQQILGQGPKLLIQFQNNGVVDDSQLPKDRFSAERLKGVDSTLKIQPAKLEDSAVYLCASSPGGTQYFGPGTRLLVL.

V is TRBV6-1 and J is TRBJ2-7, with TRBD2 matching over 10 bases. Trimming at V came to 6 bases and at J to 6 bases, leaving 5 bases not matched to a gene. The CDR3 covers 13 residues. Germline values: CDR1 MNHNS, CDR2 SASEGT. CDR3 bases: TGTGCCAGCAGGCTAGCGGGAGTCCGCGAGCAGTACTTC. Protein sequence: CASRLAGVREQYF.

The gene calls are TRBV6-1 and TRBJ2-5, with D possibly matching TRBD1 (6 bases). The CDR3 runs 14 residues. V lost 0 bases and J 7 bases, leaving 12 bases between the germline ends. The germline gives CDR1 MNHNS, CDR2 SASEGT. CDR3 region: CASSEAGRGPTQYF. The CDR3 DNA is TGTGCCAGCAGTGAAGCGGGCAGGGGACCGACCCAGTACTTC.

The chain employs TRBV10-3 and TRBJ2-7; 14 nucleotides align to TRBD2. Germline lookup yields CDR1 ENHRY and CDR2 SYGVKD. The CDR3 is 14 amino acids. The junction had 4 bases not matched to a gene; V was cut back by 8 bases and J by 4 bases. CDR3 sequence (DNA): TGTGCCATCGGGACTAGCGGGGGACTTTACGAGCAGTACTTC. It specifies CAIGTSGGLYEQYF.

This clone appeared once. The V call is TRBV5-8, the J call TRBJ1-5; D is uncertain. The germline V and J ends were trimmed by 4 bases and 4 bases, with 12 bases remaining between them. The CDR3 sequence is 14 residues long. In germline, CDR1 is SGHTS, CDR2 YDEGEE. In DNA, the CDR3 is TGTGCCAGCAGCCCAGGACGGCTAAATCAGCCCCAGCATTTT. As protein: CASSPGRLNQPQHF. The entire variable domain, with the rest obtained from reference TRBV5-8 and TRBJ1-5, is as follows: EAGVTQSPTHLIKTRGQQATLRCSPISGHTSVYWYQQALGLGLQFLLWYDEGEERNRGNFPPRFSGRQFPNYSSELNVNALELEDSALYLCASSPGRLNQPQHFGDGTRLSIL.

V and J are TRBV7-2 and TRBJ2-5; the D is unclear. The CDR3 sequence is 12 residues long. Germline values: CDR1 SGHTA, CDR2 FQGNSA. V lost 2 bases to trimming and J lost 5 bases, with 6 bases between them. For the CDR3, the DNA is TGTGCCAGCAGCTTAACGTTGGAGACCCAGTACTTC. Translation: CASSLTLETQYF.

V is TRBV2 and J is TRBJ1-1; D gene uncertain. This CDR3 spans 13 amino acids. Germline V lookup: CDR1 SNHLY, CDR2 FYNNEI. With 2 bases removed from V and 11 bases from J, the gap between germline ends came to 15 bases. CDR3 nucleotides: TGTGCCAGCAGTGAAAATTGGGAAACGTGGGCTTTCTTT. This translates into CASSENWETWAFF.

The chain uses TRBV18 and TRBJ1-1; tentative D call: TRBD1 (5 bases). The CDR3 length is 13 residues. Germline assignment: CDR1 KGHSH and CDR2 LQKENI. The V gene lost 3 bases and the J gene lost 7 bases, with 12 bases spanning the gap. CDR3 region: CASSPRGTDEAFF. The CDR3 region has the DNA TGTGCCAGCTCACCGCGGGGCACCGATGAAGCTTTCTTT.

The chain's CDR3 is CASSLVSPTDTQYF. Written as DNA, the CDR3 is TGCGCCAGCAGCTTGGTATCACCCACAGATACGCAGTATTTT. The chain recombines TRBV5-1 with TRBJ2-3; D unresolved. From germline, CDR1 is SGHRS and CDR2 YFSETQ. Trimming stripped 0 bases from V and 2 bases from J, with 7 bases between. This CDR3 spans 14 amino acids.

The chain links TRBV6-5 to TRBJ1-6; 8 bases align to TRBD1. The V and J ends lost 6 bases and 8 bases, in that order; junction bases with no gene match: 9. The CDR3 has 15 amino acids. CDR1 MNHEY and CDR2 SVGAGI come from the germline V gene. CDR3 in amino acids: CASRPIQGVDSPLHF. In DNA, the CDR3 is TGTGCCAGCAGACCTATACAGGGGGTTGATTCACCCCTCCACTTT.

V and J are TRBV18 and TRBJ2-3; 9 positions match TRBD1. Germline CDR1 KGHSH, CDR2 LQKENI. The CDR3 spans 15 residues. V gave up 3 bases and J gave up 4 bases; unmatched junction bases: 5. The CDR3 is CASSPDRGRADTQYF. In DNA, the CDR3 is TGTGCCAGCTCACCCGACAGGGGGAGGGCAGATACGCAGTATTTT.